The present entry profiles one T cell receptor beta chain with its context. As yet, its antigen is unknown. This sample is drawn from a study of identifying expanded T cells in peripheral blood. The CDR3 loop spans 16 amino acids. Unmatched junction bases numbered 7, after V lost 4 bases and J lost 4 bases. Germline V gene data show CDR1 as MNHEY and CDR2 as SMNVEV (reference sequence). Healthy donors had no documented immune events, such as infections, while sampled. Study results and caveats: Differentially abundant clones: about 1.3 between replicates, around 16 at around 2 weeks, 19 to 20 at four. Clone count variance between roughly two-week samples rose with total template count.

The repertoire was sequenced with immunoSEQ multiplex PCR; TCRdb's copy has only in-frame clones and lacks some. Here the sample spans more than 75,000 clones, about nine tenths being singletons. The sample comprised blood. The TCR comes from a person aged 18 to 70 in good health. J is TRBJ2-5 and V is TRBV27, with TRBD1 identical over 12 bases. This CDR3 is CASSYGTGGPPETQYF. The CDR3 DNA reads as TGTGCCAGCAGTTACGGGACAGGGGGCCCCCCAGAGACCCAGTACTTC.